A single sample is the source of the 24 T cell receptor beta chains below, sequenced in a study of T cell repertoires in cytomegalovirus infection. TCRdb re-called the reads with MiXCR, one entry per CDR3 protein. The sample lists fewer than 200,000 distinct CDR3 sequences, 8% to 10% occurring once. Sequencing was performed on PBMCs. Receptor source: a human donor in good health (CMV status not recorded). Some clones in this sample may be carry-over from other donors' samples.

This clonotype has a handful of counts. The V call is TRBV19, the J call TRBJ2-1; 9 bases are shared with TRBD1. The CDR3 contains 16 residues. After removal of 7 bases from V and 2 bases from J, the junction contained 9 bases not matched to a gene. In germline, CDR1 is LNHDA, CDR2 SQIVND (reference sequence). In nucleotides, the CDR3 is TGTGCCAGTAAGGCGAAAGACAGGGGGACCTACAATGAGCAGTTCTTC. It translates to CASKAKDRGTYNEQFF. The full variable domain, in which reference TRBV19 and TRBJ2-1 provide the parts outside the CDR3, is DGGITQSPKYLFRKEGQNVTLSCEQNLNHDAMYWYRQDPGQGLRLIYYSQIVNDFQKGDIAEGYSVSREKKESFPLTVTSAQKNPTAFYLCASKAKDRGTYNEQFFGPGTRLTVL.

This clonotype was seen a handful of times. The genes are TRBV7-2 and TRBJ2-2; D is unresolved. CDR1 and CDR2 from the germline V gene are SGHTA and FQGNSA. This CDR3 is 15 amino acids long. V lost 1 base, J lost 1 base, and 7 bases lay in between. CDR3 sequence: CASSLVLGNTGELFF. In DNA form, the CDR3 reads TGTGCCAGCAGCTTAGTGTTGGGGAACACCGGGGAGCTGTTTTTT.

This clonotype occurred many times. DNA for the CDR3: TGTGCCAGCAGCTTAGGGAGAGGGCTAGCGGGGGGAGGGGAGCAGTACTTC. Encoded protein: CASSLGRGLAGGGEQYF. The chain couples TRBV7-2 to TRBJ2-7, with 11 bases matching TRBD2. J gave up 7 bases and V 1 base, and 12 bases lay outside the gene matches. The CDR3 is 17 amino acids. The germline V gene has CDR1 SGHTA and CDR2 FQGNSA.

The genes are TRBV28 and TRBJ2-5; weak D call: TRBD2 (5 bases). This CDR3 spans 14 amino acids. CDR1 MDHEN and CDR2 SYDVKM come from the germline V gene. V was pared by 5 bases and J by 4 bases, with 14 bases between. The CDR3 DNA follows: TGTGCCAGCAGTAAACTAGGGTTGGGAGAGACCCAGTACTTC. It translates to CASSKLGLGETQYF.

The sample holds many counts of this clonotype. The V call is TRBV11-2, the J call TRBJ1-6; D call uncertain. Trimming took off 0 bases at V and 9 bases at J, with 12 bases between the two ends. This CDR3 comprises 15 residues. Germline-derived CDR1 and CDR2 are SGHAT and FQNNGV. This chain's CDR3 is CASSLDYGYPSPLHF. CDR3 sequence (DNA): TGTGCCAGCAGCTTAGATTATGGGTACCCTTCACCCCTCCACTTT.

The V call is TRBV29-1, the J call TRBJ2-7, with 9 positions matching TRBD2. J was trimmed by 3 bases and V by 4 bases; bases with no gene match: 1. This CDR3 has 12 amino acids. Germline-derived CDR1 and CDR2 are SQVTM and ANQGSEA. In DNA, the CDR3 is TGCAGCGTTGTTAGCGGGAGCTACGAGCAGTACTTC. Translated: CSVVSGSYEQYF.

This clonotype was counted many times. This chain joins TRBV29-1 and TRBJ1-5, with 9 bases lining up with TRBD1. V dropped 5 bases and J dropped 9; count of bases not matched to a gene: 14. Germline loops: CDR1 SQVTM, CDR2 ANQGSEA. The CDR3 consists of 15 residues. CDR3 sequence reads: CSVRDRDGGGAPQHF. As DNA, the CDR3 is TGCAGCGTTCGGGACAGGGATGGGGGAGGGGCGCCCCAGCATTTT. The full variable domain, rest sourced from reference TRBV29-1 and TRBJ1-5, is SAVISQKPSRDICQRGTSLTIQCQVDSQVTMMFWYRQQPGQSLTLIATANQGSEATYESGFVIDKFPISRPNLTFSTLTVSNMSPEDSSIYLCSVRDRDGGGAPQHFGDGTRLSIL.

CDR3 sequence (DNA): TGTGCCAGCTCACCAAATTGGGAGCAGTACTTC. As protein: CASSPNWEQYF. The chain couples TRBV18 to TRBJ2-7, with D unresolved. The germline gives CDR1 KGHSH, CDR2 LQKENI. The length of the CDR3 is 11 residues. V was pared by 2 bases and J by 7 bases, with 6 bases between.

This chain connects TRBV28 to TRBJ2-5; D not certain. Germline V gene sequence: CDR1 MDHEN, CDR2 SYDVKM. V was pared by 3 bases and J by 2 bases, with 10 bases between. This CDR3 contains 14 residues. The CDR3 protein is CASSFSRRQETQYF. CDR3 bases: TGTGCCAGCAGTTTTTCGAGACGGCAAGAGACCCAGTACTTC.

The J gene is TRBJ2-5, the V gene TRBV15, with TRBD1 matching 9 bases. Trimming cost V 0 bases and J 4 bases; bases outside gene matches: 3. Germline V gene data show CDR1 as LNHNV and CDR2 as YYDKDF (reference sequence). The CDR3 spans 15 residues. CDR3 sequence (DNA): TGTGCCACCAGCAGAGATACAGGGGGCAGAGAGACCCAGTACTTC. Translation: CATSRDTGGRETQYF.

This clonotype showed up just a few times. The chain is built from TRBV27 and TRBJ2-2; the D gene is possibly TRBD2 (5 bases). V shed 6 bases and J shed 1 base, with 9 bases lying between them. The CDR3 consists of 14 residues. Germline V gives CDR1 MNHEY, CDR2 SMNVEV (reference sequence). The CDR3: CASRRLLNTGELFF. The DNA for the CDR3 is TGTGCCAGCAGGCGACTACTGAACACCGGGGAGCTGTTTTTT.

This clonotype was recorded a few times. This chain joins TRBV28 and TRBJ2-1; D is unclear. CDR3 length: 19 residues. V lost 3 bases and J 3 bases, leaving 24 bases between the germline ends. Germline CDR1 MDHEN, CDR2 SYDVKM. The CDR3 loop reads CASSFPSARLVQDYNEQFF. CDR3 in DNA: TGTGCCAGCAGTTTCCCCTCCGCCAGACTCGTCCAAGACTACAATGAGCAGTTCTTC.

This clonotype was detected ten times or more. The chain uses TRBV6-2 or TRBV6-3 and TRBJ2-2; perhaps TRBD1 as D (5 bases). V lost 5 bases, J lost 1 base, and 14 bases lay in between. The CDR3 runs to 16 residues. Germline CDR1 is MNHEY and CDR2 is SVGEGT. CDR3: CASSKPVGQNTGELFF. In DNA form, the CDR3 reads TGTGCCAGCAGTAAACCAGTTGGACAGAACACCGGGGAGCTGTTTTTT.

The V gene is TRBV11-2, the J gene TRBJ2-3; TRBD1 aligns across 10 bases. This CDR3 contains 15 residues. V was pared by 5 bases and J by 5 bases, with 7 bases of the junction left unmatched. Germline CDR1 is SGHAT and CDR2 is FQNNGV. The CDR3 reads CASSTTGGAEDTQYF. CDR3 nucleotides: TGTGCCAGCAGCACGACAGGGGGCGCGGAAGATACGCAGTATTTT.

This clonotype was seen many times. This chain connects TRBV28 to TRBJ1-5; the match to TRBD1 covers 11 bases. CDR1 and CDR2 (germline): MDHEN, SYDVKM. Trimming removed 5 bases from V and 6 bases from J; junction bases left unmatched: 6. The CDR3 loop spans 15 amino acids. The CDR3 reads CASSGPGTGGQPQHF. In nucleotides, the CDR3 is TGTGCCAGCAGTGGACCCGGGACAGGGGGTCAGCCCCAGCATTTT. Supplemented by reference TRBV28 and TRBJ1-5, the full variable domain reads DVKVTQSSRYLVKRTGEKVFLECVQDMDHENMFWYRQDPGLGLRLIYFSYDVKMKEKGDIPEGYSVSREKKERFSLILESASTNQTSMYLCASSGPGTGGQPQHFGDGTRLSIL.

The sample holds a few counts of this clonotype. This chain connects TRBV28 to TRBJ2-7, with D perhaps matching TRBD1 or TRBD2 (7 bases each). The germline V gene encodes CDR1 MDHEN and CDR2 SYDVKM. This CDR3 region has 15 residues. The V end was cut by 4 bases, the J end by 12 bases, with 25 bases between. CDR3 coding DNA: TGTGCCAGCAGTTACCCGGGGACAGCGGGGACGTTTCTGTACTTC. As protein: CASSYPGTAGTFLYF.

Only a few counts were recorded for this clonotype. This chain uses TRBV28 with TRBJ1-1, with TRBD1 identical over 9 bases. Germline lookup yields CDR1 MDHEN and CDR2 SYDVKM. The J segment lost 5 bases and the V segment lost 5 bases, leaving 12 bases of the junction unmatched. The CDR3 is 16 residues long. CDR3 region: CASSQSTGTGTTEAFF. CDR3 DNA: TGTGCCAGCAGTCAAAGTACCGGGACAGGGACAACTGAAGCTTTCTTT.

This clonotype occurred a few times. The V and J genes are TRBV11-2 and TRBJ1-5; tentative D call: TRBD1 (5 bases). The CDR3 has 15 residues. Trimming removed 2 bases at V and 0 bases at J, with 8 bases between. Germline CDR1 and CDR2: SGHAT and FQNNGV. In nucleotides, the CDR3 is TGTGCCAGCAGCTTACTGAGGGGTAGCAATCAGCCCCAGCATTTT. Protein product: CASSLLRGSNQPQHF.

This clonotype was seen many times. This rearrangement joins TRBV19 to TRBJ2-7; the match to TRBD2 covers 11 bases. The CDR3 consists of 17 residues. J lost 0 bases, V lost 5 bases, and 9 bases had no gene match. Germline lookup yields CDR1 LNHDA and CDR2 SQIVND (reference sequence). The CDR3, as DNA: TGTGCCAGTAGTTTTGGGCTAGCGGGAGGCAACTCCTACGAGCAGTACTTC. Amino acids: CASSFGLAGGNSYEQYF.

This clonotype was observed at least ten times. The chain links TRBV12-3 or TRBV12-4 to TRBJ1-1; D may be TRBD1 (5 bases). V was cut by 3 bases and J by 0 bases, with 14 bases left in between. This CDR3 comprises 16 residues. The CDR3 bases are TGTGCCAGCAGTTTTGGGGGGTCTTTGATGAACACTGAAGCTTTCTTT. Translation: CASSFGGSLMNTEAFF.

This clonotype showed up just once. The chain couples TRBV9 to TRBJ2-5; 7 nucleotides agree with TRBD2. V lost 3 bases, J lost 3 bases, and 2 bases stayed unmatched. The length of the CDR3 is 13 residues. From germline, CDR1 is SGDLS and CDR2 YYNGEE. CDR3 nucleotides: TGTGCCAGCAGCGGGACTAGAGAAGAGACCCAGTACTTC. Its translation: CASSGTREETQYF. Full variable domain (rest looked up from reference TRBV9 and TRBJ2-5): DSGVTQTPKHLITATGQRVTLRCSPRSGDLSVYWYQQSLDQGLQFLIQYYNGEERAKGNILERFSAQQFPDLHSELNLSSLELGDSALYFCASSGTREETQYFGPGTRLLVL.

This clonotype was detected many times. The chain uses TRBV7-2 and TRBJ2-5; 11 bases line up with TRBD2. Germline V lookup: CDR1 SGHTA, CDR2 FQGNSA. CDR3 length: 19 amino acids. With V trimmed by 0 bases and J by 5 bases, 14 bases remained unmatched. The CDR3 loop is CASSLARGLAGGSRETQYF. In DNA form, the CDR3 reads TGTGCCAGCAGCTTAGCGCGGGGGCTAGCGGGGGGCAGTAGGGAGACCCAGTACTTC. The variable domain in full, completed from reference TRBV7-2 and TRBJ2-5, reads GAGVSQSPSNKVTEKGKDVELRCDPISGHTALYWYRQSLGQGLEFLIYFQGNSAPDKSGLPSDRFSAERTGGSVSTLTIQRTQQEDSAVYLCASSLARGLAGGSRETQYFGPGTRLLVL.

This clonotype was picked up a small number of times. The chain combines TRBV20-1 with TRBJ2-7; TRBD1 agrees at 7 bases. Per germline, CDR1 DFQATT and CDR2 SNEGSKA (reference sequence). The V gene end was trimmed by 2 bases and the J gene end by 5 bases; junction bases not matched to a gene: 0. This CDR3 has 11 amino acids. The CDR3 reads CSARTGDEQYF. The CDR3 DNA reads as TGCAGTGCTAGAACAGGGGACGAGCAGTACTTC.

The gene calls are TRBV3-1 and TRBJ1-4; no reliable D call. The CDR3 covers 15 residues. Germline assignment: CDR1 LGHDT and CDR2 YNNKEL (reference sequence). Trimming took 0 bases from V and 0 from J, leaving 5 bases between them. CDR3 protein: CASSQDGSTNEKLFF. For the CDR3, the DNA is TGTGCCAGCAGCCAAGACGGATCAACTAATGAAAAACTGTTTTTT.